The 32 T cell receptor beta chains below were found in one sample sequenced in a study of CD4 and CD8 cells across lung adenocarcinoma regions. Each CDR3 protein gets one entry after TCRdb re-called the PCR reads with MiXCR. Counted here are about 6,400 distinct CDR3 sequences, 51% occurring once; the ten biggest clones make up 25% to 35%. Specimen: CD4+ T cells from the center of a lung tumor. Receptor source: a female donor with lung adenocarcinoma. The CD4 and CD8 labels of this study may be unreliable.

This chain links TRBV6-1 with TRBJ2-2; TRBD1 matches 8 bases. Germline V lookup: CDR1 MNHNS, CDR2 SASEGT. J lost 6 bases, V lost 7 bases, and 10 bases had no gene match. This CDR3 has 15 amino acids. The CDR3 loop reads CASTAPGQDAGELFF. The CDR3 DNA reads TGTGCCAGCACTGCCCCGGGACAGGACGCCGGGGAGCTGTTTTTT.

This clonotype is classed as medium-sized. V gene TRBV6-5 combines with J gene TRBJ1-1, with D unresolved. V lost 7 bases and J 4 bases, leaving 16 bases between the germline ends. The CDR3 is 14 amino acids. The germline gives CDR1 MNHEY, CDR2 SVGAGI. The CDR3: CASILSRGSTEAFF. The CDR3 DNA sequence: TGTGCCAGCATTTTGTCCCGAGGGAGCACTGAAGCTTTCTTT.

The chain couples TRBV4-1 to TRBJ2-3, with 7 bases that match TRBD2. V gave up 4 bases and J gave up 3 bases; unmatched junction bases: 10. Germline values: CDR1 MGHRA, CDR2 YSYEKL. CDR3 length: 16 amino acids. The CDR3 here is CASSPHERLATDTQYF. The CDR3 DNA sequence: TGCGCCAGCAGCCCGCATGAGAGACTAGCAACAGATACGCAGTATTTT.

Comments on this clonotype: A junction end diverges from the germline sequence, so it may reflect a read error. V gene TRBV27 combines with J gene TRBJ2-3; TRBD2 matches 7 bases. The CDR3 is 14 amino acids. CDR1 is MNHEY, CDR2 SMNVEV, per germline (reference sequence). CDR3: CAGSGAGGQNTQYF. CDR3 in DNA: TGTGCGGGCAGCGGGGCGGGTGGGCAAAATACCCAGTATTTT.

Of note for this clonotype: The junction departs from germline at one end; a sequencing error may be responsible. The chain links TRBV10-1 to TRBJ2-4; 7 bases agree with TRBD2. Germline V CDR1 and CDR2: WNHNN, SYGVQD (reference sequence). The CDR3 spans 13 residues. DNA for the CDR3: TGCGCCTCCGGACTAGGAGCCACAAACATGCAGTACTTC. This codes for CASGLGATNMQYF.

About this clonotype: One end of the junction is discordant with germline, which a read error may explain. The CDR3 here is CANSHGGDEQYF. The CDR3 DNA sequence: TGTGCCAACAGCCACGGTGGGGATGAGCAGTACTTC. J is TRBJ2-1 and V is TRBV7-6, with D unresolved. The J call could be wrong; TRBJ2-7 is a better fit for the DNA end. Germline V gene sequence: CDR1 SGHVS, CDR2 FNYEAQ. There are 12 residues in the CDR3.

This rearrangement joins TRBV20-1 to TRBJ2-1; D might be TRBD1 (5 bases). Germline loops: CDR1 DFQATT, CDR2 SNEGSKA (reference sequence). The CDR3 runs 14 residues. With 3 bases removed from V and 1 base from J, the gap between germline ends came to 10 bases. The CDR3 sequence: CSARGRGSYNEQFF. The CDR3 DNA sequence: TGCAGTGCTAGGGGGCGAGGATCCTACAATGAGCAGTTCTTC.

The chain links TRBV30 to TRBJ1-4; TRBD1 agrees at 9 bases. Germline assignment: CDR1 GTSNPN and CDR2 SVGIG (reference sequence). Trimming removed 3 bases from V and 5 bases from J; junction bases left unmatched: 10. This CDR3 has 16 residues. The CDR3 spells CAWSSYTGTGNEKLFF. CDR3 DNA sequence: TGTGCCTGGAGCTCCTATACCGGGACAGGGAATGAAAAACTGTTTTTT.

Notes on this clonotype: Germline and junction disagree at one end, which may indicate a read error. This rearrangement joins TRBV6-1 to TRBJ2-4; 11 bases are shared with TRBD2. CDR3 size: 19 residues. The germline gives CDR1 MNHNS, CDR2 SASEGT. As DNA, the CDR3 is TGTGCCAGCAGTGAAGGTCTGGGCCTAGCGGGAGGCACCAAAAACACGCAGTACTTT. This codes for CASSEGLGLAGGTKNTQYF.

V gene TRBV27 combines with J gene TRBJ2-3; D is perhaps TRBD2 (6 bases). This CDR3 is 16 amino acids long. Between the trimmed V and J ends, which lost 5 bases and 0 bases, there was a span of 15 bases. Germline lookup yields CDR1 MNHEY and CDR2 SMNVEV (reference sequence). CDR3 loop: CASSPRGSGSTDTQYF. The CDR3 DNA reads TGTGCCAGCAGTCCCCGGGGTAGCGGAAGCACAGATACGCAGTATTTT.

The CDR3 here is CASSAGGGPYNEQFF. CDR3 sequence (DNA): TGTGCCAGCAGTGCCGGCGGAGGACCCTACAATGAGCAGTTCTTC. This chain connects TRBV6-1 to TRBJ2-1; tentatively, D is TRBD2 (5 bases). V was clipped by 4 bases and J by 2 bases, with 12 bases between them. CDR3 size: 15 residues. The germline V gene has CDR1 MNHNS and CDR2 SASEGT.

CDR3 region: CASSLEMGGLYLEQYF. The CDR3 bases are TGTGCCAGCAGTTTAGAAATGGGCGGCCTCTATCTCGAGCAGTACTTC. The chain is built from TRBV12-3 or TRBV12-4 and TRBJ2-7, with D hard to call. V was shortened by 1 base and J by 6 bases, with 19 bases between the two germline ends. The CDR3 length is 16 residues.

This clonotype appeared a few times. The V and J genes are TRBV4-1 and TRBJ2-3; 7 positions match TRBD1. The CDR3 is made up of 15 amino acids. V lost 1 base to trimming and J lost 6 bases; unmatched junction nucleotides: 7. Per germline, CDR1 MGHRA and CDR2 YSYEKL. The CDR3 DNA is TGCGCCAGCAGCCAAGTCGACAGGGATGCGGATACGCAGTATTTT. Its translation: CASSQVDRDADTQYF.

In this sample, this clonotype is large. The rearrangement joins TRBV6-1 to TRBJ2-3, with TRBD2 matching 7 bases. The junction had 6 bases not matched to a gene; V was cut back by 4 bases and J by 2 bases. Germline-derived CDR1 and CDR2 are MNHNS and SASEGT. CDR3 length: 15 amino acids. CDR3 sequence reads: CASSGAGRDTDTQYF. The CDR3 DNA follows: TGTGCCAGCAGTGGGGCAGGGAGGGACACAGATACGCAGTATTTT.

This rearrangement joins TRBV25-1 to TRBJ2-3, with D unclear. This CDR3 is built from 16 residues. Germline CDR1 is MGHDK and CDR2 is SYGVNS. Trimming left V 1 base short and J 2 bases short, with 13 bases between. The CDR3 sequence is CASSEFWGNNTDTQYF. The CDR3 DNA reads as TGTGCCAGCAGTGAATTTTGGGGTAACAACACAGATACGCAGTATTTT.

This rearrangement joins TRBV27 to TRBJ2-7; 10 bases fit TRBD2. Germline V gene data show CDR1 as MNHEY and CDR2 as SMNVEV (reference sequence). V was pared by 8 bases and J by 4 bases, with 11 bases of the junction left unmatched. This CDR3 contains 15 residues. CDR3 sequence reads: CASQSLLAGNYEQYF. CDR3 DNA: TGTGCCAGCCAAAGCCTACTAGCGGGAAATTACGAGCAGTACTTC.

The chain has TRBV6-1 and TRBJ2-3; D perhaps matches TRBD2 (5 bases). Trimming left V 8 bases short and J 1 base short, with 10 bases between. The CDR3 contains 13 residues. Germline-derived CDR1 and CDR2 are MNHNS and SASEGT. CDR3 nucleotide sequence: TGTGCCAGCGAGCGAGGGCGCACAGATACGCAGTATTTT. Protein: CASERGRTDTQYF.

By frequency in the sample, this clonotype is medium-sized. This rearrangement joins TRBV27 to TRBJ2-6; D is unresolved. CDR3 size: 14 residues. From germline, CDR1 is MNHEY and CDR2 SMNVEV (reference sequence). V was clipped by 5 bases and J by 0 bases, with 5 bases between them. The CDR3: CASSLLSGANVLTF. CDR3 DNA: TGTGCCAGCAGTCTACTCTCTGGGGCCAACGTCCTGACTTTC.

By its share, this clonotype is medium-sized. The chain couples TRBV6-1 to TRBJ2-1; D unclear. V was cut by 1 base and J by 6 bases, with 10 bases left in between. In germline, CDR1 is MNHNS, CDR2 SASEGT. CDR3 length: 14 residues. CDR3 sequence: CASSEGLEGNEQFF. Written as DNA, the CDR3 is TGTGCCAGCAGTGAAGGGTTAGAAGGCAATGAGCAGTTCTTC.

Points on this clonotype: Because it lacks the conserved phenylalanine or tryptophan at the end, this CDR3 is likely a read error. The chain combines TRBV7-2 with TRBJ2-1; the D call may be TRBD1 or TRBD2 (5 bases each). Germline lookup yields CDR1 SGHTA and CDR2 FQGNSA. V lost 5 bases and J 9 bases, leaving 17 bases between the germline ends. CDR3 length equals 14 residues. CDR3 sequence (DNA): TGTGCCAGCAGCCCGCCGGGACCGCGAGCTGAGCAGTTCTTA. Residues: CASSPPGPRAEQFL.

Remarks on this clonotype: One end of the junction fails to match germline, which may point to a read error. The J gene is TRBJ2-5, the V gene TRBV6-5, with D uncertain. CDR1 and CDR2 from the germline V gene are MNHEY and SVGAGI. The CDR3 length is 18 residues. The CDR3 DNA sequence: TGTGCCAGCAGTTCCTATTTGTATGGCGGCCGCGGCAAAGATACCCAGTATTTC. Translating gives CASSSYLYGGRGKDTQYF.

For the CDR3, the DNA is TGTGCCAGCAGTTACGGGCTCGGTGCCGAAGATACGCAGTACTTC. Amino acids: CASSYGLGAEDTQYF. V usage is TRBV6-5 and J usage is TRBJ2-4, with D uncertain. There are 15 residues in the CDR3. Trimming pared 2 bases from V and 13 bases from J, leaving 21 bases between. Germline V lookup: CDR1 MNHEY, CDR2 SVGAGI.

This chain joins TRBV6-5 and TRBJ2-4; no clear D gene. The length of the CDR3 is 13 residues. Germline CDR1 is MNHEY and CDR2 is SVGAGI. Written as DNA, the CDR3 is TGTGTCACCAGTTACCCAGGCAAAGATACTCAGTACTTC. Translating gives CVTSYPGKDTQYF.

This rearrangement joins TRBV11-2 to TRBJ2-1; TRBD2 aligns across 7 bases. TRBJ2-7 explains the end of the DNA better; the J call may be wrong. CDR3 length: 15 residues. Per germline, CDR1 SGHAT and CDR2 FQNNGV. The CDR3 region is CASSLDGGSGDEQYF. In DNA, the CDR3 is TGTGCCAGCAGCTTAGACGGGGGAAGCGGGGACGAGCAGTACTTC.

This clonotype has a handful of counts. The chain uses TRBV6-5 and TRBJ1-4; D is perhaps TRBD1 (5 bases). The CDR3 extends over 16 amino acids. The germline gives CDR1 MNHEY, CDR2 SVGAGI. Trimming removed 0 bases from V and 5 bases from J, with 13 bases in between. CDR3 sequence reads: CASSYSPGGDNEKLFF. In DNA form, the CDR3 reads TGTGCCAGCAGTTACTCGCCTGGGGGTGACAATGAAAAACTGTTTTTT.

For this clonotype: One end of the junction does not line up with germline, which may come from a read error. The chain uses TRBV6-1 and TRBJ2-4, with D perhaps being TRBD1 or TRBD2 (6 bases each). The CDR3 contains 14 residues. Germline V gene lookup returns CDR1 MNHNS and CDR2 SASEGT. For the CDR3, the DNA is TGTGCGGGGCTCGGGGGCAGAGCCAAAAACACTCAGTACTTC. Translating gives CAGLGGRAKNTQYF.

DNA of the CDR3: TGTGCCAGCAGTGAGAGGGGACTGTCCTACAATGAGCAGTTCTTC. As protein: CASSERGLSYNEQFF. The V and J genes are TRBV6-2 or TRBV6-3 and TRBJ2-1, with a tentative D call TRBD2 (6 bases). V was trimmed by 5 bases and J by 1 base, leaving 12 bases between them. The CDR3 is 15 amino acids. CDR1 is MNHEY, CDR2 SVGEGT, per germline.

The chain is built from TRBV6-5 and TRBJ2-6, with D possibly TRBD2 on 6 matching bases. Germline V gene lookup returns CDR1 MNHEY and CDR2 SVGAGI. Trimming shortened V by 0 bases and J by 2 bases, and 8 bases separated the two germline ends. This CDR3 has 16 residues. DNA for the CDR3: TGTGCCAGCAGTTACTCGGGGGGTGCTGGGGCCAACGTCCTGACTTTC. As protein: CASSYSGGAGANVLTF.

In its sample, this clonotype was seen many times. This chain uses TRBV27 with TRBJ2-1; D call uncertain. This CDR3 is 18 amino acids long. CDR1 is MNHEY and CDR2 is SMNVEV in the germline V gene (reference sequence). The germline V and J ends were trimmed by 0 bases and 2 bases, with 17 bases remaining between them. CDR3 protein: CASSLSVGIRAAYNEQFF. In DNA, the CDR3 is TGTGCCAGCAGTTTATCGGTGGGGATACGCGCGGCCTACAATGAGCAGTTCTTC.

With respect to this clonotype: The junction departs from the called germline gene at one end, perhaps through a read error. J is TRBJ2-1 and V is TRBV6-5; the D gene is possibly TRBD1 (5 bases). CDR3 length: 15 amino acids. CDR1 MNHEY and CDR2 SVGAGI come from the germline V gene. The CDR3 DNA reads TGTGCCAGCAGTTGGGGCGGCCGCGACAAAGATACCCAGTATTTC. Protein sequence: CASSWGGRDKDTQYF.

To note about this clonotype: A read error is likely, as this CDR3 ends without the conserved phenylalanine or tryptophan. The DNA is omitted, as the CDR3 cannot be located on it reliably, and the CDR3 follows TCRdb's listing. The CDR3 is CNQEKLQEE. The chain is built from TRBV24-1 and TRBJ2-4. The CDR3 sequence runs 9 residues, both termini included. Germline assignment: CDR1 KGHDR and CDR2 SFDVKD.

By sample share, this clonotype is medium-sized. This chain uses TRBV7-2 with TRBJ2-5, with D perhaps matching TRBD1 (5 bases). V shed 3 bases and J shed 5 bases, with 13 bases lying between them. The CDR3 covers 14 residues. The germline CDR1 and CDR2 sequences are SGHTA and FQGNSA. Here the CDR3 DNA reads TGTGCCAGCAGCTTGTCAGGGTCCGGGGAGACCCAGTACTTC. Residues: CASSLSGSGETQYF.